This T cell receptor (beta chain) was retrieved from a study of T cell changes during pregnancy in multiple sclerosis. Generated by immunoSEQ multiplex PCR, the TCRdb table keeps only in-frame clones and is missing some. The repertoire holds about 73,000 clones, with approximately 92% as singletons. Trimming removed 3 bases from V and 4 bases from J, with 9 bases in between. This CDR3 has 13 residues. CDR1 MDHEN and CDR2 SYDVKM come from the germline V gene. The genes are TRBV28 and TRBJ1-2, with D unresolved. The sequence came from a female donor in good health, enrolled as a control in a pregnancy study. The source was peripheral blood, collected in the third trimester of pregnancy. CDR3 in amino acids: CASSLGSLYGYTF. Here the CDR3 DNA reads TGTGCCAGCAGTTTGGGCAGCCTCTATGGCTACACCTTC.